What follows describes a single T cell receptor beta chain. The data are from a study of blood T cell repertoires in COVID-19. The CDR3 has 14 amino acids. Trimming at V came to 6 bases and at J to 4 bases, leaving 5 bases not matched to a gene. The germline V gene encodes CDR1 SNHLY and CDR2 FYNNEI. Sequenced by immunoSEQ multiplex PCR; TCRdb stores in-frame clones only, minus some. Here the sample spans some 64,000 clones, 70% to 90% being singletons. This chain joins TRBV2 and TRBJ2-5, with TRBD1 matching 10 bases. This clonotype originated in a man in his 70s with acute or convalescent COVID-19. The sample comprised peripheral blood. Here the CDR3 DNA reads TGTGCCAGCAGGCCTGACAGGGGGCCAGAGACCCAGTACTTC. Amino acid sequence: CASRPDRGPETQYF.